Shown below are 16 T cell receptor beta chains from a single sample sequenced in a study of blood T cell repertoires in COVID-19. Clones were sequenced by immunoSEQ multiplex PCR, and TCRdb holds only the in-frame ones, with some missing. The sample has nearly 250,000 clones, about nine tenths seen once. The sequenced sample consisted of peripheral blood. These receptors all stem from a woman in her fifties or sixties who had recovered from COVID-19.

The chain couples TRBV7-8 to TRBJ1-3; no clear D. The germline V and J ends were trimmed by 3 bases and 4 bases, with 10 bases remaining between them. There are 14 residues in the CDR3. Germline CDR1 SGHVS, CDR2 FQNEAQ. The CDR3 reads CASSFQSVGNTIYF. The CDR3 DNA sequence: TGTGCCAGCAGCTTCCAGAGCGTCGGAAACACCATATATTTT.

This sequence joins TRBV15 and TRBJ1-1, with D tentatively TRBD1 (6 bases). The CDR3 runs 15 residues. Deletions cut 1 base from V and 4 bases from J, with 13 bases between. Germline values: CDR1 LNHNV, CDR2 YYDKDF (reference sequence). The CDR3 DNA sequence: TGTGCCACCAGCAGAGCCTACGGGGGGCGCACTGAAGCTTTCTTT. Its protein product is CATSRAYGGRTEAFF.

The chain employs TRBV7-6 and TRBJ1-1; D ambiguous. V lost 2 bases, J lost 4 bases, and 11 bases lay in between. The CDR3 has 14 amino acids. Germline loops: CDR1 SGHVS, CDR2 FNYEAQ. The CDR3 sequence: CASSLYGEVTEAFF. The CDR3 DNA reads TGTGCCAGCAGCTTATATGGGGAGGTCACTGAAGCTTTCTTT.

Here the CDR3 reads CASTSGTGEAFF. Written as DNA, the CDR3 is TGTGCCAGCACCTCAGGGACTGGGGAAGCTTTCTTT. The chain is built from TRBV6-5 and TRBJ1-1, with D perhaps TRBD1 (5 bases). This CDR3 spans 12 amino acids. With 7 bases removed from V and 8 bases from J, the gap between germline ends came to 14 bases. Per the germline V gene, CDR1 is MNHEY and CDR2 is SVGAGI.

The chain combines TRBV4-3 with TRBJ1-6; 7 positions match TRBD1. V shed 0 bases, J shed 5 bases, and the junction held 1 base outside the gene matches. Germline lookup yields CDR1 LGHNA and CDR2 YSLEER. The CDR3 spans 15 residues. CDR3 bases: TGCGCCAGCAGCCAAGAGACAGGGCATAATTCACCCCTCCACTTT. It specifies CASSQETGHNSPLHF.

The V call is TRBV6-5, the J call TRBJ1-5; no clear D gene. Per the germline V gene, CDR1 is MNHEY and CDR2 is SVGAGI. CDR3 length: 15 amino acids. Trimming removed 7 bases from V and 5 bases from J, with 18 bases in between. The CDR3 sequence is CASKEAGPPYQPQHF. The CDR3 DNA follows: TGTGCCAGCAAGGAGGCAGGCCCACCCTATCAGCCCCAGCATTTT.

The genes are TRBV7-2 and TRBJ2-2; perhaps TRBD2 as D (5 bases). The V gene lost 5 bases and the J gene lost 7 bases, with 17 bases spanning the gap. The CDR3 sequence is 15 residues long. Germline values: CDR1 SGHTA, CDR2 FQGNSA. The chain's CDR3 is CASSPRGPTGGELFF. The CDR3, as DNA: TGTGCCAGCAGCCCCCGGGGTCCTACTGGCGGGGAGCTGTTTTTT.

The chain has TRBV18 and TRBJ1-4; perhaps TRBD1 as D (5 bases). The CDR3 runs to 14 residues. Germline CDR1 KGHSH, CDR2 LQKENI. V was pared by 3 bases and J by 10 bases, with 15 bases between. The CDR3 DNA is TGTGCCAGCTCACCTCGCGGGGACGACCTAAAACTGTTTTTT. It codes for CASSPRGDDLKLFF. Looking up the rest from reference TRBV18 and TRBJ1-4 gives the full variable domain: NAGVMQNPRHLVRRRGQEARLRCSPMKGHSHVYWYRQLPEEGLKFMVYLQKENIIDESGMPKERFSAEFPKEGPSILRIQQVVRGDSAAYFCASSPRGDDLKLFFGSGTQLSVL.

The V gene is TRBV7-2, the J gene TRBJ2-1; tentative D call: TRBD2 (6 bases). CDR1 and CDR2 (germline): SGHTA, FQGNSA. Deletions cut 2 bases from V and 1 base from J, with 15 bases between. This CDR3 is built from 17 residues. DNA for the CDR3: TGTGCCAGCAGCTTACGGCCGACGGGAGCATCCTACAATGAGCAGTTCTTC. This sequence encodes CASSLRPTGASYNEQFF.

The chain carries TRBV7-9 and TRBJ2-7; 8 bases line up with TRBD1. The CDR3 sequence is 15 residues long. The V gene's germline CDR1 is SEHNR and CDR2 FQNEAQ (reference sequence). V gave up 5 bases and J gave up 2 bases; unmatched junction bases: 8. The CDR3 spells CASSKLGQAAYEQYF. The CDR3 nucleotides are TGTGCCAGCAGCAAACTGGGACAGGCCGCCTACGAGCAGTACTTC. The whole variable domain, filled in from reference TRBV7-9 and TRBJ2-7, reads DTGVSQNPRHKITKRGQNVTFRCDPISEHNRLYWYRQTLGQGPEFLTYFQNEAQLEKSRLLSDRFSAERPKGSFSTLEIQRTEQGDSAMYLCASSKLGQAAYEQYFGPGTRLTVT.

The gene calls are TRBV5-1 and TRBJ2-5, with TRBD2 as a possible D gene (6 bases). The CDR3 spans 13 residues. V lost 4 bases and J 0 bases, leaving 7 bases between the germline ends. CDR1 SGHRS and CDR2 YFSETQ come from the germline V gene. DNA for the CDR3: TGCGCCAGCAGCGGGGACTACCAAGAGACCCAGTACTTC. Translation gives CASSGDYQETQYF.

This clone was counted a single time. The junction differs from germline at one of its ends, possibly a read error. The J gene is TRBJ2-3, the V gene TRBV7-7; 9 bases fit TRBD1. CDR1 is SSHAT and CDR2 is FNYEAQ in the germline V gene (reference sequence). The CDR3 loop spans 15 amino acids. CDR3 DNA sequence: TGTGCTAGCAGCCCGGGGACAGGGAAGAGAGGTACGCAGTATTTT. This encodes CASSPGTGKRGTQYF.

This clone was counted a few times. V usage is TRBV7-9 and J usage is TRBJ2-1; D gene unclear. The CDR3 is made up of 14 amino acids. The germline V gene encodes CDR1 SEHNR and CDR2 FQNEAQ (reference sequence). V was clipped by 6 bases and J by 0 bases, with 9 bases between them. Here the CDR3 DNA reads TGTGCCAGCAGGAGGATCAGCTCCTACAATGAGCAGTTCTTC. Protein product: CASRRISSYNEQFF.

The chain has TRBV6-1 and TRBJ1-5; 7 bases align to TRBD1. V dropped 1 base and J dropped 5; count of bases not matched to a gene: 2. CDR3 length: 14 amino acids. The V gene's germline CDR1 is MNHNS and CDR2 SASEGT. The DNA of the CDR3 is TGTGCCAGCAGTGAAGAAGGGGGCTATCAGCCCCAGCATTTT. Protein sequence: CASSEEGGYQPQHF.

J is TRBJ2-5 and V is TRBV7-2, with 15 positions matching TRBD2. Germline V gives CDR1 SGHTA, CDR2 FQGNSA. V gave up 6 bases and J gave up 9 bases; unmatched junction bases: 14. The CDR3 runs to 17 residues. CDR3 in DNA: TGTGCCAGCAGTTCCCAAGCCTCGGGACTAGCGGGGGGCCCCCAGTACTTC. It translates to CASSSQASGLAGGPQYF.

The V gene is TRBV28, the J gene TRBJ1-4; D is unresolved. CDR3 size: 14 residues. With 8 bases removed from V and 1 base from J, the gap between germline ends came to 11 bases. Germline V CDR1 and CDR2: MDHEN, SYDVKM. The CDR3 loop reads CASREALTNEKLFF. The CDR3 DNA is TGTGCCAGCCGGGAGGCGCTAACTAATGAAAAACTGTTTTTT.